These 27 T cell receptor beta chains originate from one sample sequenced in a study of T-cell memory formation after mild COVID-19. MiXCR was run by TCRdb on the 5' RACE reads, yielding one entry per CDR3 protein. The top ten clones hold around an eighth of a sample with hundreds of thousands of distinct CDR3 sequences, 25% to 30% of them seen once. Sample: PBMCs or a T cell subset sorted from them (not recorded which). The receptors here all came from an adult woman who had mild COVID-19 (a few samples of this study predate the infection). Cell type and time point are not known.

The rearrangement links TRBV12-3 or TRBV12-4 to TRBJ1-2; no clear D gene. The CDR3 is 13 residues long. Trimming took off 5 bases at V and 8 bases at J, with 15 bases between the two ends. In DNA, the CDR3 is TGTGCCAGCAGTCCCCGGACCGCTTGGGGCTACACCTTC. Its protein product is CASSPRTAWGYTF.

J is TRBJ2-6 and V is TRBV5-1, with TRBD1 matching over 7 bases. J was trimmed by 4 bases and V by 4 bases; bases with no gene match: 8. Germline-derived CDR1 and CDR2 are SGHRS and YFSETQ. CDR3 length equals 16 residues. DNA for the CDR3: TGCGCCAGCAGCCATACAGGGGTATCAGGGGCCAACGTCCTGACTTTC. It specifies CASSHTGVSGANVLTF.

The chain has TRBV9 and TRBJ2-3, with TRBD2 matching 8 bases. The CDR3 is 15 amino acids. Losses at the gene ends were 1 base for V and 6 bases for J; bases not matched to a gene: 7. Germline V gives CDR1 SGDLS, CDR2 YYNGEE. For the CDR3, the DNA is TGTGCCAGCAGCGTAAGGACTAGCCCTTGGGATACGCAGTATTTT. Protein: CASSVRTSPWDTQYF.

This chain uses TRBV18 with TRBJ2-7; the match to TRBD2 covers 13 bases. The CDR3 runs to 16 residues. The trim removed 3 bases at V and 3 bases at J, leaving 5 bases unmatched. Looked up from germline, CDR1 is KGHSH and CDR2 is LQKENI. The CDR3 DNA follows: TGTGCCAGCTCACCGACACTAGCGGGAGGGGGCTACGAGCAGTACTTC. Its translation is CASSPTLAGGGYEQYF.

The chain has TRBV20-1 and TRBJ1-5, with no clear D. The CDR3 contains 15 residues. Trimming shortened V by 3 bases and J by 7 bases, and 19 bases separated the two germline ends. Germline lookup yields CDR1 DFQATT and CDR2 SNEGSKA (reference sequence). CDR3 loop: CSARANKVGGQPQHF. CDR3 DNA: TGCAGTGCTAGGGCTAACAAGGTTGGAGGCCAGCCCCAGCATTTT.

The V and J genes are TRBV6-6 and TRBJ1-5; TRBD1 is a possible D gene (6 bases). From germline, CDR1 is MNHNY and CDR2 SVGAGI (reference sequence). V was cut by 6 bases and J by 7 bases, with 13 bases left in between. This CDR3 has 13 residues. The CDR3 nucleotides are TGTGCCAGCAGATATGGGGGGCAACAGCCCCAGCATTTT. Its translation is CASRYGGQQPQHF.

Many counts were recorded for this clonotype. The gene calls are TRBV4-2 and TRBJ1-5, with TRBD1 matching over 7 bases. The CDR3 covers 16 residues. Trimming at V came to 1 base and at J to 1 base, leaving 4 bases not matched to a gene. The V gene's germline CDR1 is LGHNA and CDR2 YNFKEQ. The CDR3, as DNA: TGTGCCAGCAGCCAAGGGGTACAGGGGAGCAATCAGCCCCAGCATTTT. It specifies CASSQGVQGSNQPQHF.

This clonotype showed up many times. The chain has TRBV7-2 and TRBJ2-1; TRBD2 might be the D (5 bases). Germline values: CDR1 SGHTA, CDR2 FQGNSA. CDR3 length: 15 amino acids. The V end lost 4 bases, the J end lost 7 bases, and 17 bases lay between the germline ends. The CDR3 DNA is TGTGCCAGCAGCTCAGGACTTGTCGGAGGAAATGAGCAGTTCTTC. The encoded protein is CASSSGLVGGNEQFF.

V usage is TRBV5-1 and J usage is TRBJ2-7, with 8 bases aligning to TRBD1. Trimming removed 4 bases from V and 2 bases from J; junction bases left unmatched: 11. This CDR3 spans 16 amino acids. CDR1 SGHRS and CDR2 YFSETQ come from the germline V gene. This CDR3 reads CASSPEPGQATYEQYF. The CDR3 nucleotides are TGCGCCAGCAGCCCCGAACCGGGACAGGCGACCTACGAGCAGTACTTC.

This chain joins TRBV20-1 and TRBJ1-1; D might be TRBD1 (5 bases). Trimming removed 0 bases at V and 1 base at J, with 15 bases between. Germline CDR1 and CDR2: DFQATT and SNEGSKA (reference sequence). CDR3 length: 16 residues. The CDR3: CSARDRGRGGNTEAFF. The CDR3 region has the DNA TGCAGTGCTAGAGATCGTGGTCGGGGGGGGAACACTGAAGCTTTCTTT.

This clonotype was counted at least ten times. V gene TRBV15 combines with J gene TRBJ2-3, with D tentatively TRBD2 (6 bases). V shed 4 bases and J shed 5 bases, with 16 bases lying between them. Germline V CDR1 and CDR2: LNHNV, YYDKDF (reference sequence). This CDR3 has 15 amino acids. CDR3: CATSIRSGHGDTQYF. CDR3 nucleotides: TGTGCCACCAGCATACGGAGCGGGCATGGAGATACGCAGTATTTT.

The V and J genes are TRBV20-1 and TRBJ2-3; no firm D call. The germline V gene encodes CDR1 DFQATT and CDR2 SNEGSKA (reference sequence). This CDR3 contains 12 residues. V gave up 5 bases and J gave up 4 bases, with 10 bases separating them. This CDR3 reads CSAERTPDTQYF. CDR3 DNA: TGCAGTGCTGAAAGGACCCCAGATACGCAGTATTTT.

This clonotype was seen more than once but under ten times. The V gene is TRBV5-1, the J gene TRBJ2-5; D not certain. This CDR3 comprises 13 residues. The V gene's germline CDR1 is SGHRS and CDR2 YFSETQ. V was trimmed by 2 bases and J by 2 bases, leaving 7 bases between them. The CDR3 nucleotides are TGCGCCAGCAGCTTCCTGCCTCAAGAGACCCAGTACTTC. This translates into CASSFLPQETQYF. Full variable domain (outside the CDR3, taken from reference TRBV5-1 and TRBJ2-5): KAGVTQTPRYLIKTRGQQVTLSCSPISGHRSVSWYQQTPGQGLQFLFEYFSETQRNKGNFPGRFSGRQFSNSRSEMNVSTLELGDSALYLCASSFLPQETQYFGPGTRLLVL.

The chain has TRBV4-1 and TRBJ1-5; no firm D call. This CDR3 is built from 16 residues. V lost 3 bases and J lost 0, with 12 bases in between. The germline gives CDR1 MGHRA, CDR2 YSYEKL. CDR3 bases: TGCGCCAGCAGCCAGTCTACAAGAGATAGCAATCAGCCCCAGCATTTT. This encodes CASSQSTRDSNQPQHF.

The chain is built from TRBV2 and TRBJ2-3; 7 nucleotides match TRBD1. Germline V gives CDR1 SNHLY, CDR2 FYNNEI. The CDR3 extends over 13 amino acids. The junction had 7 bases not matched to a gene; V was cut back by 11 bases and J by 2 bases. The CDR3 is CARQGSFTDTQYF. CDR3 bases: TGTGCCCGACAGGGTAGTTTCACAGATACGCAGTATTTT. Full variable domain (outside the CDR3, taken from reference TRBV2 and TRBJ2-3): EPEVTQTPSHQVTQMGQEVILRCVPISNHLYFYWYRQILGQKVEFLVSFYNNEISEKSEIFDDQFSVERPDGSNFTLKIRSTKLEDSAMYFCARQGSFTDTQYFGPGTRLTVL.

This rearrangement joins TRBV12-3 or TRBV12-4 to TRBJ2-3; D might be TRBD1 (6 bases). CDR3 length: 12 amino acids. V dropped 5 bases and J dropped 6 bases, with 9 bases sitting between them. The CDR3 reads CASSRGWDTQYF. The CDR3 coding sequence is TGTGCCAGCAGTAGGGGGTGGGATACGCAGTATTTT.

V gene TRBV24-1 combines with J gene TRBJ2-7; possible D gene TRBD1, 6 bases. The CDR3 extends over 13 amino acids. The germline gives CDR1 KGHDR, CDR2 SFDVKD. V dropped 4 bases and J dropped 5 bases, with 11 bases sitting between them. CDR3 DNA: TGTGCCACCAGTGACCCGGACAGAGACGAGCAGTACTTC. Its protein product is CATSDPDRDEQYF.

The gene calls are TRBV5-8 and TRBJ1-1; no reliable D call. There are 14 residues in the CDR3. Trimming pared 0 bases from V and 5 bases from J, leaving 11 bases between. In germline, CDR1 is SGHTS, CDR2 YDEGEE. In DNA, the CDR3 is TGTGCCAGCAGCTTGGCCTGGGGTGGAACTGAAGCTTTCTTT. It encodes CASSLAWGGTEAFF.

The chain carries TRBV5-1 and TRBJ2-7; tentative D call: TRBD2 (6 bases). V was pared by 2 bases and J by 0 bases, with 15 bases between. The CDR3 is 16 amino acids. The germline V gene has CDR1 SGHRS and CDR2 YFSETQ. The CDR3 DNA reads as TGCGCCAGCAGCTTACCCCCGGTAGCGGCCTCCTACGAGCAGTACTTC. It codes for CASSLPPVAASYEQYF.

The V and J genes are TRBV20-1 and TRBJ1-5; D not certain. The V end was cut by 3 bases, the J end by 5 bases, with 14 bases between. The CDR3 runs 14 residues. Germline CDR1 reads DFQATT; CDR2 reads SNEGSKA (reference sequence). The CDR3 loop reads CSASAPYGHQPQHF. The DNA for the CDR3 is TGCAGTGCTAGCGCCCCCTATGGGCATCAGCCCCAGCATTTT.

The rearrangement joins TRBV12-3 or TRBV12-4 to TRBJ2-7; D unresolved. The ends were cut back, 5 bases at V and 3 bases at J, with 23 bases in the middle. This CDR3 region has 17 residues. CDR3 DNA: TGTGCCAGCAGTGTCTATTTGAGACACGACCCCTTCTACGAGCAGTACTTC. Its translation: CASSVYLRHDPFYEQYF.

CDR3 in DNA: TGTGCCAGCAGCCTGGACGGGACCCGCTACGAGCAGTACTTC. Translation gives CASSLDGTRYEQYF. The V and J genes are TRBV7-9 and TRBJ2-7, with D possibly being TRBD1 or TRBD2 (5 bases each). Trimming removed 5 bases from V and 3 bases from J, with 14 bases in between. Per the germline V gene, CDR1 is SEHNR and CDR2 is FQNEAQ (reference sequence). This CDR3 has 14 residues.

The chain combines TRBV5-5 with TRBJ1-4, with unresolved D. The V and J ends lost 0 bases and 8 bases respectively, with 14 bases between them. Germline loops: CDR1 SGHKS, CDR2 YYEKEE (reference sequence). The CDR3 covers 15 residues. The CDR3 sequence is CASSLGTALWEKLFF. In DNA form, the CDR3 reads TGTGCCAGCAGCTTGGGAACAGCCCTTTGGGAAAAACTGTTTTTT.

This clonotype was seen more than once but under ten times. V and J are TRBV12-3 or TRBV12-4 and TRBJ2-5, with 13 bases identical to TRBD2. There are 16 residues in the CDR3. Unmatched junction bases numbered 5, after V lost 6 bases and J lost 1 base. The CDR3 region is CASRDRLAGGQETQYF. CDR3 DNA: TGTGCCAGCAGAGACCGACTAGCGGGAGGCCAAGAGACCCAGTACTTC.

V usage is TRBV5-1 and J usage is TRBJ1-2; no clear D. The germline V gene has CDR1 SGHRS and CDR2 YFSETQ. This CDR3 region has 15 residues. Trimming took 0 bases from V and 2 from J, leaving 11 bases between them. The CDR3 here is CASSLEPGPNYGYTF. For the CDR3, the DNA is TGCGCCAGCAGCTTGGAGCCGGGCCCCAACTATGGCTACACCTTC.

CDR3 loop: CASSLRAGYISSYNEQFF. CDR3 bases: TGTGCCAGCAGCTTGCGGGCGGGGTACATTAGCTCCTACAATGAGCAGTTCTTC. The chain combines TRBV11-1 with TRBJ2-1; maybe TRBD2 (6 bases). Germline V gives CDR1 SGHAT, CDR2 FQDESV (reference sequence). The CDR3 is made up of 18 amino acids. Between the trimmed V and J ends, which lost 3 bases and 0 bases, there was a span of 18 bases.

The chain recombines TRBV6-2 or TRBV6-3 with TRBJ1-2; D is possibly TRBD1 (6 bases). Trimming left V 2 bases short and J 7 bases short, with 11 bases between. The CDR3 is 13 amino acids. Germline lookup yields CDR1 MNHEY and CDR2 SVGEGT. The CDR3 reads CASSYAQGLGYTF. Here the CDR3 DNA reads TGTGCCAGCAGTTACGCTCAGGGGCTTGGCTACACCTTC.